Below, 19 T cell receptor beta chains from the same sample are listed, as sequenced in a study of long-term antiretroviral therapy in people with HIV. immunoSEQ v3.0 was run at survey level. TCRdb's table, derived via immunoSEQ multiplex PCR, lists solely in-frame clones and lacks some. The repertoire holds more than 25,000 clones, nearly 95% seen once, with around 6% in the top ten. The material was unsorted PBMCs, obtained around 6.5 years after starting antiretroviral therapy. The receptors here all came from a woman aged 40 to 50 with HIV.

The chain is built from TRBV19 and TRBJ1-5; D is ambiguous. Germline-derived CDR1 and CDR2 are LNHDA and SQIVND (reference sequence). The length of the CDR3 is 16 residues. Trimming left V 5 bases short and J 0 bases short, with 14 bases between. CDR3 loop: CASSGKVSASNQPQHF. CDR3 bases: TGTGCCAGTAGTGGGAAGGTATCCGCTAGCAATCAGCCCCAGCATTTT.

V gene TRBV2 combines with J gene TRBJ1-6, with 8 nucleotides matching TRBD1. Per the germline V gene, CDR1 is SNHLY and CDR2 is FYNNEI. With V trimmed by 3 bases and J by 7 bases, 5 bases remained unmatched. The CDR3 has 15 residues. The chain's CDR3 is CASSDLDRGNSPLHF. The DNA of the CDR3 is TGTGCCAGCAGTGACCTAGACAGGGGCAATTCACCCCTCCACTTT.

The rearrangement uses TRBV25-1 and TRBJ1-6; D is ambiguous. The V gene's germline CDR1 is MGHDK and CDR2 SYGVNS. The germline V and J ends were trimmed by 3 bases and 10 bases, with 7 bases remaining between them. The CDR3 runs 12 residues. The CDR3 reads CASSEDLSPLHF. For the CDR3, the DNA is TGTGCCAGCAGTGAGGACTTATCACCCCTCCACTTT.

CDR3 residues: CASSVSGGYNEQFF. As DNA, the CDR3 is TGCGCCAGCAGTGTTAGCGGGGGCTACAATGAGCAGTTCTTC. V and J are TRBV10-2 and TRBJ2-1, with 9 bases matching TRBD2. This CDR3 spans 14 amino acids. Germline V gene lookup returns CDR1 WSHSY and CDR2 SAAADI. V shed 4 bases and J 3 bases; nucleotides not matched to a gene: 1.

The chain has TRBV11-1 and TRBJ1-1, with D possibly TRBD1 on 6 matching bases. Germline CDR1 reads SGHAT; CDR2 reads FQDESV (reference sequence). Trimming pared 4 bases from V and 0 bases from J, leaving 21 bases between. The CDR3 runs 18 residues. In DNA form, the CDR3 reads TGTGCCAGCAGCTCACTAATTTGGGGGGGGCGGGTGAACACTGAAGCTTTCTTT. This codes for CASSSLIWGGRVNTEAFF.

The chain joins TRBV6-5 to TRBJ1-6; 7 bases are shared with TRBD1. J gave up 5 bases and V 2 bases, and 3 bases lay outside the gene matches. Per the germline V gene, CDR1 is MNHEY and CDR2 is SVGAGI. The CDR3 runs to 15 residues. CDR3 in amino acids: CASSYLGTDNSPLHF. The CDR3 DNA follows: TGTGCCAGCAGTTACCTTGGGACAGATAATTCACCCCTCCACTTT.

This rearrangement joins TRBV5-1 to TRBJ1-5; TRBD1 might be the D (5 bases). The V end was cut by 0 bases, the J end by 7 bases, with 11 bases between. There are 14 residues in the CDR3. Germline V gene sequence: CDR1 SGHRS, CDR2 YFSETQ. The CDR3 is CASSLDSGTQPQHF. The CDR3, as DNA: TGCGCCAGCAGCTTGGACTCGGGGACCCAGCCCCAGCATTTT.

This clone occurred once. The V and J genes are TRBV7-2 and TRBJ2-2; 16 bases agree with TRBD2. V shed 1 base, J shed 2 bases, and the junction held 4 bases outside the gene matches. Per germline, CDR1 SGHTA and CDR2 FQGNSA. This CDR3 comprises 19 residues. The CDR3 DNA reads TGTGCCAGCAGCTTAGTGGGACTAGCGGGGGGGACCAACACCGGGGAGCTGTTTTTT. Protein sequence: CASSLVGLAGGTNTGELFF.

The chain has TRBV25-1 and TRBJ1-5; possible D gene TRBD1, 6 bases. The CDR3 has 14 amino acids. Looked up from germline, CDR1 is MGHDK and CDR2 is SYGVNS. V lost 5 bases and J lost 7, with 15 bases in between. The CDR3 spells CASSWAGVGQPQHF. CDR3 bases: TGTGCCAGCAGTTGGGCAGGGGTAGGACAGCCCCAGCATTTT.

This chain links TRBV7-2 with TRBJ1-2; D not resolved. Between the trimmed V and J ends, which lost 1 base and 8 bases, there was a span of 11 bases. Germline V lookup: CDR1 SGHTA, CDR2 FQGNSA. This CDR3 is built from 13 residues. DNA of the CDR3: TGTGCCAGCAGCTTAGTTGGGGTAGACGGCTACACCTTC. Its protein product is CASSLVGVDGYTF.

V gene TRBV5-6 combines with J gene TRBJ2-4; no reliable D call. This CDR3 has 11 amino acids. Deletions cut 2 bases from V and 3 bases from J, with 0 bases between. Germline assignment: CDR1 SGHDT and CDR2 YYEEEE. The chain's CDR3 is CASSFKNIQYF. For the CDR3, the DNA is TGTGCCAGCAGCTTCAAAAACATTCAGTACTTC.

The genes are TRBV6-1 and TRBJ1-5; 7 bases align to TRBD1. V was pared by 4 bases and J by 0 bases, with 6 bases of the junction left unmatched. Per the germline V gene, CDR1 is MNHNS and CDR2 is SASEGT. The CDR3 consists of 16 residues. The DNA of the CDR3 is TGTGCCAGCAGTGCCGACAGGGAACTTAGCAATCAGCCCCAGCATTTT. It specifies CASSADRELSNQPQHF.

CDR3 DNA: TGTGCCTGGAGTGTTGGGCTAGCGGGGAATTATGAGCAGTTCTTC. Translation gives CAWSVGLAGNYEQFF. The V gene is TRBV30, the J gene TRBJ2-1; 9 positions match TRBD2. Germline V CDR1 and CDR2: GTSNPN, SVGIG (reference sequence). The CDR3 has 15 residues. V gave up 0 bases and J gave up 8 bases; unmatched junction bases: 8.

The rearrangement links TRBV28 to TRBJ1-5; TRBD1 might be the D (6 bases). The germline V gene encodes CDR1 MDHEN and CDR2 SYDVKM. The CDR3 consists of 17 residues. V was cut by 6 bases and J by 4 bases, with 22 bases left in between. The CDR3 DNA sequence: TGTGCCAGCAGCCGACAGCCCCCAGGGGACCCGAATCAGCCCCAGCATTTT. It encodes CASSRQPPGDPNQPQHF. The full variable domain, its missing parts supplied by reference TRBV28 and TRBJ1-5, is DVKVTQSSRYLVKRTGEKVFLECVQDMDHENMFWYRQDPGLGLRLIYFSYDVKMKEKGDIPEGYSVSREKKERFSLILESASTNQTSMYLCASSRQPPGDPNQPQHFGDGTRLSIL.

This clone was seen once. CDR3 nucleotide sequence: TGCAGCGTCGGGGACAGCAACTATGGCTACACCTTC. Its protein is CSVGDSNYGYTF. This chain links TRBV29-1 with TRBJ1-2; the match to TRBD1 covers 7 bases. This CDR3 has 12 amino acids. V gave up 6 bases and J gave up 2 bases; unmatched junction bases: 3. Germline V gives CDR1 SQVTM, CDR2 ANQGSEA.

The chain couples TRBV18 to TRBJ1-1, with 7 bases aligning to TRBD1. V lost 3 bases and J lost 4; bases outside the gene matches: 5. CDR1 is KGHSH, CDR2 LQKENI, per germline. The CDR3 contains 14 residues. The CDR3 region is CASSPTGRPTEAFF. The CDR3 DNA is TGTGCCAGCTCACCGACAGGGAGGCCCACTGAAGCTTTCTTT.

The V and J genes are TRBV5-1 and TRBJ2-2; TRBD2 agrees at 11 bases. The CDR3 sequence is 16 residues long. Germline CDR1 is SGHRS and CDR2 is YFSETQ. Trimming removed 5 bases from V and 4 bases from J; junction bases left unmatched: 7. The CDR3 region is CASRPPGTSGTGELFF. The CDR3 nucleotides read TGCGCCAGCAGGCCCCCCGGGACTAGCGGCACCGGGGAGCTGTTTTTT.

The chain joins TRBV7-2 to TRBJ1-5; no definite D call. From germline, CDR1 is SGHTA and CDR2 FQGNSA. The V end lost 3 bases, the J end lost 2 bases, and 11 bases lay between the germline ends. CDR3 length equals 15 residues. The CDR3 here is CASSFQPSGNQPQHF. For the CDR3, the DNA is TGTGCCAGCAGCTTTCAGCCGAGCGGCAATCAGCCCCAGCATTTT.

The chain has TRBV5-1 and TRBJ1-2; D remains unclear. The V end lost 0 bases, the J end lost 8 bases, and 8 bases lay between the germline ends. Per the germline V gene, CDR1 is SGHRS and CDR2 is YFSETQ. CDR3 length equals 12 residues. CDR3 residues: CASSLGRGGYTF. Written as DNA, the CDR3 is TGCGCCAGCAGCTTGGGACGTGGAGGCTACACCTTC.